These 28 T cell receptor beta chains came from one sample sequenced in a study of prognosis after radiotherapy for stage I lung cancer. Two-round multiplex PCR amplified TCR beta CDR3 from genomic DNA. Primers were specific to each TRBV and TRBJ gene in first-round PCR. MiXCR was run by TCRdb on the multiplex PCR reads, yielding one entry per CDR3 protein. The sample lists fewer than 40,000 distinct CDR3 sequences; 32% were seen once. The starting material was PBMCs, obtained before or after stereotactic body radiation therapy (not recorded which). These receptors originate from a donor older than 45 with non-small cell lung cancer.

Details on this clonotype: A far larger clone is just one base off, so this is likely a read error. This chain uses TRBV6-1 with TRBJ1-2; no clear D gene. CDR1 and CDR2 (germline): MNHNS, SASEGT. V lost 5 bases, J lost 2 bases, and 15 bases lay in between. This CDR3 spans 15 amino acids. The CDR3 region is CASSYTRGFNYGYTF. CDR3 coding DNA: TGTGCCAGCAGTTACACACGGGGTTTCAACTATGGCTACACCTTC.

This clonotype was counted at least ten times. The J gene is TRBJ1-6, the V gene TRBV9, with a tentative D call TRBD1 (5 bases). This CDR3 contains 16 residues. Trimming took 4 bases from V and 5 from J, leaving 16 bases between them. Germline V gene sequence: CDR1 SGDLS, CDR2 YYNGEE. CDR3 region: CASSPSGGRDNSPLHF. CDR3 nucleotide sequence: TGTGCCAGCAGCCCTTCCGGGGGTCGAGATAATTCACCCCTCCACTTT.

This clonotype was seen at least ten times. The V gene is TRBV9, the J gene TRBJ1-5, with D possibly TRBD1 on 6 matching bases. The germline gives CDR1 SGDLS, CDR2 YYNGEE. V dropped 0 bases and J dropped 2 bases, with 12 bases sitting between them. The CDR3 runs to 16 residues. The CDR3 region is CASSVGGDTRNQPQHF. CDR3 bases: TGTGCCAGCAGCGTAGGGGGGGACACTCGCAATCAGCCCCAGCATTTT.

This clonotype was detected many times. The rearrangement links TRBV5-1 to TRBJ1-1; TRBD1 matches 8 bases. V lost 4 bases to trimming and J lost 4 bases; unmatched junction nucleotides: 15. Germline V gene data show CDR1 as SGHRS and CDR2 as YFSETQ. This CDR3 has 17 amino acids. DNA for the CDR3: TGCGCCAGCAGCACCGCAGGGGGCCCTGCCAAGGGCACTGAAGCTTTCTTT. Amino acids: CASSTAGGPAKGTEAFF. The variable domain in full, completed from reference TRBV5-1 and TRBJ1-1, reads KAGVTQTPRYLIKTRGQQVTLSCSPISGHRSVSWYQQTPGQGLQFLFEYFSETQRNKGNFPGRFSGRQFSNSRSEMNVSTLELGDSALYLCASSTAGGPAKGTEAFFGQGTRLTVV.

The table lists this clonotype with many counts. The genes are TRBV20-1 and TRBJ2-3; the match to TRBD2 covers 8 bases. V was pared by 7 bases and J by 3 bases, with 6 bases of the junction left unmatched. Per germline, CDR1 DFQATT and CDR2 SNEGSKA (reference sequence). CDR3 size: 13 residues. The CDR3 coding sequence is TGCAGTGTTCCGGGGGGGGGAACAGATACGCAGTATTTT. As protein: CSVPGGGTDTQYF.

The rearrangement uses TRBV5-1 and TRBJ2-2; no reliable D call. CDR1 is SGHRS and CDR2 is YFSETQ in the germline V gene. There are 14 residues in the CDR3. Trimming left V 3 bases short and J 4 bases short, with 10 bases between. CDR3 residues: CASSWFITTGELFF. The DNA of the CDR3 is TGCGCCAGCAGCTGGTTTATCACCACCGGGGAGCTGTTTTTT.

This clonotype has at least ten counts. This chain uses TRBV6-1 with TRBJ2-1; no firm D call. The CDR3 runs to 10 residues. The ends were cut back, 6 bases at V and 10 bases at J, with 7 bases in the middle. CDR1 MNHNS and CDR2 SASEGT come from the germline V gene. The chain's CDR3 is CASSTREQFF. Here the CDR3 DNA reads TGTGCCAGCAGCACCAGGGAGCAGTTCTTC.

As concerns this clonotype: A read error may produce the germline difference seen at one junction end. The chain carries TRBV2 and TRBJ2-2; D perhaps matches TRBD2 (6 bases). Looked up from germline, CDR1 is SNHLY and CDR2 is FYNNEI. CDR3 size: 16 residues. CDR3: CASRALGGSNTGGLFF. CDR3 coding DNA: TGTGCCAGCAGGGCACTTGGAGGATCGAACACCGGGGGGCTGTTTTTT.

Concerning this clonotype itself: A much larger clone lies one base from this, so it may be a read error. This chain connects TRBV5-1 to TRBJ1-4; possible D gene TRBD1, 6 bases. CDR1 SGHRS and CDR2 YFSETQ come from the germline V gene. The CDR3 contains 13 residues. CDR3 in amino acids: CASGLALGARLFF. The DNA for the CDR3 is TGCGCCAGCGGCTTGGCTCTGGGGGCTAGGCTGTTTTTT.

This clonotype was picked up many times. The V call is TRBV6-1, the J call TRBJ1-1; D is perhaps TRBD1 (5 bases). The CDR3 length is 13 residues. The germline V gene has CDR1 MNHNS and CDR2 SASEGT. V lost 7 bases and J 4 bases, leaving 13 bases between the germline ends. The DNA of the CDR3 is TGTGCCAGCACAGACAGTGGGATCACTGAAGCTTTCTTT. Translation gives CASTDSGITEAFF.

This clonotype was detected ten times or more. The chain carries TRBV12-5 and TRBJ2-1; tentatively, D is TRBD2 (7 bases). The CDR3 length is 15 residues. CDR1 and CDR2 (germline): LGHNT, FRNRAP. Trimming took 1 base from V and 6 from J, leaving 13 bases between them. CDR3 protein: CASGLEGGLGNEQFF. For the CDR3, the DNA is TGTGCTAGTGGTTTGGAGGGGGGGTTGGGCAATGAGCAGTTCTTC. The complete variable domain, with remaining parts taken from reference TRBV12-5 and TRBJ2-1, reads DARVTQTPRHKVTEMGQEVTMRCQPILGHNTVFWYRQTMMQGLELLAYFRNRAPLDDSGMPKDRFSAEMPDATLATLKIQPSEPRDSAVYFCASGLEGGLGNEQFFGPGTRLTVL.

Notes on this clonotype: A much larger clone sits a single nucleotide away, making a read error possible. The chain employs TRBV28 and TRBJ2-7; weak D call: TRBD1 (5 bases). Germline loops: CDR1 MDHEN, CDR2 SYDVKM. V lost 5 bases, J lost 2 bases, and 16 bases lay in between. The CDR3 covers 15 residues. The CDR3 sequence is CASSPQVGRPYEQYF. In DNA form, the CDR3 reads TGTGCCAGCAGTCCCCAGGTGGGGCGCCCCTACGAGCAGTACTTC.

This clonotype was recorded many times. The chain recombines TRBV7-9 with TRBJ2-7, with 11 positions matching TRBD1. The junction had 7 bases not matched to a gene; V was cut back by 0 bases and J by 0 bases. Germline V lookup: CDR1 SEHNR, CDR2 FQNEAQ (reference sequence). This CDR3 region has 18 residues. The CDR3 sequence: CASSLARGQGGHSYEQYF. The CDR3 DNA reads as TGTGCCAGCAGCTTAGCGCGGGGACAGGGGGGCCACTCCTACGAGCAGTACTTC.

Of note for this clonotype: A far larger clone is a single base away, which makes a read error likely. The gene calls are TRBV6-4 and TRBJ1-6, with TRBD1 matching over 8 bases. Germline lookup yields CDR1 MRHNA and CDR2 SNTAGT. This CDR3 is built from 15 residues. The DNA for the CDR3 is TGTGCCAGCAGCCCTAGGACAGGGATGGATTCACCCATCCACTTT. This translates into CASSPRTGMDSPIHF.

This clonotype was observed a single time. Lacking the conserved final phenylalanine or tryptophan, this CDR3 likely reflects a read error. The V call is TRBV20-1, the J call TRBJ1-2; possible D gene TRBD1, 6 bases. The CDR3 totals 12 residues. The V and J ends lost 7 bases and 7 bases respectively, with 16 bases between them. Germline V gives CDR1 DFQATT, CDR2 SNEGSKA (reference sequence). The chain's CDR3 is CSVPTGPRGYTS. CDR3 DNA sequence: TGCAGTGTCCCAACAGGGCCGCGTGGCTACACCTCC.

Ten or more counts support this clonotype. The CDR3 DNA is TGTGCCAGCAGTCCTCTAGCGGGGTCCACAGATACGCAGTATTTT. Protein product: CASSPLAGSTDTQYF. The V gene is TRBV3-1, the J gene TRBJ2-3; the match to TRBD2 covers 9 bases. Germline lookup yields CDR1 LGHDT and CDR2 YNNKEL (reference sequence). The CDR3 loop spans 15 amino acids. Unmatched junction bases numbered 6, after V lost 6 bases and J lost 2 bases.

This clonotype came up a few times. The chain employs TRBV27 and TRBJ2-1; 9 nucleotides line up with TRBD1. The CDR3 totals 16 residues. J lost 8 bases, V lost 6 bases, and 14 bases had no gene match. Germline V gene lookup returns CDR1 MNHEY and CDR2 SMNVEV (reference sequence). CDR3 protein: CASRDSGQGLFDEQFF. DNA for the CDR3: TGTGCCAGCAGGGATTCGGGACAGGGCTTATTCGATGAGCAGTTCTTC.

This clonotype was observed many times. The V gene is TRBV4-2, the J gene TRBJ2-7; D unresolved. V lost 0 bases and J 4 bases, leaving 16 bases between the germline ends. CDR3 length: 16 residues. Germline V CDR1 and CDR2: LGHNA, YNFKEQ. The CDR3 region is CASSQEALGIEYEQYF. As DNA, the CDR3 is TGTGCCAGCAGCCAAGAAGCCCTGGGTATTGAATACGAGCAGTACTTC.

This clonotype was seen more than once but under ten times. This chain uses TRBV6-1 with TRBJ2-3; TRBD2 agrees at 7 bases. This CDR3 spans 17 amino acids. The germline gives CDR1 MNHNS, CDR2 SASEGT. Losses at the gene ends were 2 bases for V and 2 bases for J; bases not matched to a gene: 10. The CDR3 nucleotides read TGTGCCAGCAGTGAAAGGCCTAGCGGACAAATCACAGATACGCAGTATTTT. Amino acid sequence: CASSERPSGQITDTQYF.

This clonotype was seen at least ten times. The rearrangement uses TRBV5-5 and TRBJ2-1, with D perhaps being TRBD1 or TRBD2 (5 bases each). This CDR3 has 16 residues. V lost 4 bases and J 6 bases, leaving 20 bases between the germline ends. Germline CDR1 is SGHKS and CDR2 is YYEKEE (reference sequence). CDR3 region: CASSRSGSGSGNEQFF. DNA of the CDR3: TGTGCCAGCAGCCGAAGTGGCTCAGGGAGTGGCAATGAGCAGTTCTTC.

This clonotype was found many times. The CDR3 sequence is CASSYSLAGGRVETQYF. CDR3 in DNA: TGTGCCAGCAGTTACTCGCTAGCGGGGGGCCGGGTCGAGACCCAGTACTTC. This sequence joins TRBV6-6 and TRBJ2-5, with 11 bases lining up with TRBD2. There are 17 residues in the CDR3. The trim removed 0 bases at V and 5 bases at J, leaving 8 bases unmatched. Germline CDR1 MNHNY, CDR2 SVGAGI (reference sequence).

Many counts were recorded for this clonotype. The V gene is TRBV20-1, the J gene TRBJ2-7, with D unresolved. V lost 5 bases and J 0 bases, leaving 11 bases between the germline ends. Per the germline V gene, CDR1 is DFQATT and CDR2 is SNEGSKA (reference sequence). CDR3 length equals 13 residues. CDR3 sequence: CSAPSWDSYEQYF. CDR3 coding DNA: TGCAGTGCTCCCTCCTGGGACTCCTACGAGCAGTACTTC.

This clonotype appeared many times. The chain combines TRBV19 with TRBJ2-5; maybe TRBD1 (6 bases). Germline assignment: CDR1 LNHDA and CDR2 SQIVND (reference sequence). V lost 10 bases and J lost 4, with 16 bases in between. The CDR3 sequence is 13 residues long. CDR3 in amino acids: CATSDRNGETQYF. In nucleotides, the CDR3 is TGTGCCACCTCCGACAGGAACGGAGAGACCCAGTACTTC.

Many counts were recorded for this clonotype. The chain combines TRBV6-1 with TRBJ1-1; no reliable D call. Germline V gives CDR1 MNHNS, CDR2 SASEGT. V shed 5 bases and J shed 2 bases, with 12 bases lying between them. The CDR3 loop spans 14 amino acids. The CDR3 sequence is CASSIGPANTEAFF. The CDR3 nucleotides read TGTGCCAGCAGTATCGGGCCGGCAAACACTGAAGCTTTCTTT.

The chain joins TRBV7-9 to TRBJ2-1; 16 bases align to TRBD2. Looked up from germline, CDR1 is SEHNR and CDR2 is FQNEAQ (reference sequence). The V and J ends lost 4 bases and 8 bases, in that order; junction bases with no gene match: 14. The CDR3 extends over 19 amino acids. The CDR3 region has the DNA TGTGCCAGCAGCTCTGATGCCCGGGGACTAGCGGGAGGGCTGCATGAGCAGTTCTTC. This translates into CASSSDARGLAGGLHEQFF.

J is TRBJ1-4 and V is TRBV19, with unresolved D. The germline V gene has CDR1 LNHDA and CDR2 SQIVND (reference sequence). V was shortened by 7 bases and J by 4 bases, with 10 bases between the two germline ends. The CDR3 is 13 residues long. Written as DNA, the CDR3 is TGTGCCAGTAAATTCGTAGGTAATGAAAAACTGTTTTTT. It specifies CASKFVGNEKLFF.

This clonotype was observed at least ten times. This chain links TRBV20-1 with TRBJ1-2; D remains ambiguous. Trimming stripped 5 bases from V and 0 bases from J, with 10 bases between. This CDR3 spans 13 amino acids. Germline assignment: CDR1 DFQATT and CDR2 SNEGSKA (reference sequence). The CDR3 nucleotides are TGCAGTGCTGAGGTTCCGGCTAACTATGGCTACACCTTC. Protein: CSAEVPANYGYTF.

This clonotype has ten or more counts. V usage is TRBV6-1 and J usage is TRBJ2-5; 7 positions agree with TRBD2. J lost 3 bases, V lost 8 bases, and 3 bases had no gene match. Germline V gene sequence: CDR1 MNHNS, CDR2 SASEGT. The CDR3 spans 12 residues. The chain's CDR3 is CASRGVEETQYF. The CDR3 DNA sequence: TGTGCCAGCCGGGGGGTCGAAGAGACCCAGTACTTC.